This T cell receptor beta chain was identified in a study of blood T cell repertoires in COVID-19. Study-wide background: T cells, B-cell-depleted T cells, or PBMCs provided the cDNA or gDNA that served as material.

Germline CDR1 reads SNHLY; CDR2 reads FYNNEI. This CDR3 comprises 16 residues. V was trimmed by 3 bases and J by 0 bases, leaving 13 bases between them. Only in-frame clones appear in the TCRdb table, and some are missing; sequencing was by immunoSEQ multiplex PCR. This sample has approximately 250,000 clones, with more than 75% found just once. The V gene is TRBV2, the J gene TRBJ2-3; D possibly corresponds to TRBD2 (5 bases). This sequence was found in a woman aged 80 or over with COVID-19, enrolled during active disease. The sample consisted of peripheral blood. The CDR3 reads CASSDRPGISTDTQYF. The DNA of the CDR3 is TGTGCCAGCAGTGACCGACCCGGGATTAGCACAGATACGCAGTATTTT.